The rows below give T cell receptor beta chains drawn from one sample of a study of CD8 T cells in ankylosing spondylitis. TCRdb analysed the 5' RACE reads with MiXCR anew, one entry per CDR3 protein. The sample yields about 250,000 distinct CDR3 sequences, roughly 32% seen once. Sequenced input: blood, either unsorted or a sorted T cell fraction (not recorded which). The receptors were gathered from a male donor with ankylosing spondylitis or in good health (not recorded which). Each CDR3 is given with its conserved first and last residue. D genes are given only for firm matches. Size is stated for part of the rows, as once, few or many counts, or as a class when the clone is expanded.

V gene: TRBV20-1; J gene: TRBJ2-7; D gene: .; clone size: many; CDR3 DNA: TGCAGTGCTAGCGGCCCCTACGAGCAGTACTTC; CDR3 protein: CSASGPYEQYF
V gene: TRBV6-5; J gene: TRBJ1-5; D gene: .; clone size: .; CDR3 DNA: TGTGCCAGCCGTATACCCCTAGGGCAGGGAGGCCAGCCCCAGCATTTT; CDR3 protein: CASRIPLGQGGQPQHF
V gene: TRBV6-2/TRBV6-3; J gene: TRBJ1-2; D gene: TRBD1; clone size: few; CDR3 DNA: TGTGCCAGCAGTTACGGGTGGTCTGAGGGGGCAGGACTTGCCCTCTATGGCTACACCTTC; CDR3 protein: CASSYGWSEGAGLALYGYTF
V gene: TRBV5-1; J gene: TRBJ2-3; D gene: TRBD2; clone size: once; CDR3 DNA: TGCGCCAGCAGCAAAAACGGACTAGCGGCAGATACGCAGTATTTT; CDR3 protein: CASSKNGLAADTQYF
V gene: TRBV27; J gene: TRBJ2-1; D gene: .; clone size: .; CDR3 DNA: TGTGCCAGCAGTTTGGCGGGGACATGGGATGAGCAGTTCTTC; CDR3 protein: CASSLAGTWDEQFF
V gene: TRBV25-1; J gene: TRBJ1-1; D gene: .; clone size: .; CDR3 DNA: TGTGCCAGCAGTGAAGGTTGGGGTTGGGACACTGAAGCTTTCTTT; CDR3 protein: CASSEGWGWDTEAFF
V gene: TRBV15; J gene: TRBJ1-1; D gene: .; clone size: once; CDR3 DNA: TGTGCCACCAGTGCAGACAGGCTGTCAACTGAAGCTTTCTTT; CDR3 protein: CATSADRLSTEAFF
V gene: TRBV13; J gene: TRBJ2-1; D gene: .; clone size: once; CDR3 DNA: TGTGCCAGCAGCCACGTCGGGCAGCCTGAGGGTGAGCAGTTCTTC; CDR3 protein: CASSHVGQPEGEQFF
V gene: TRBV7-9; J gene: TRBJ1-1; D gene: TRBD1; clone size: few; CDR3 DNA: TGTGCCAGCAGCCCTTGGACAGGAGGGAGCACTGAAGCTTTCTTT; CDR3 protein: CASSPWTGGSTEAFF
V gene: TRBV7-8; J gene: TRBJ1-5; D gene: .; clone size: .; CDR3 DNA: TGTGCCAGCAGCGAAGAAGGGGGGAGCAATCAGCCCCAGCATTTT; CDR3 protein: CASSEEGGSNQPQHF
V gene: TRBV7-9; J gene: TRBJ2-3; D gene: .; clone size: once; CDR3 DNA: TGTGCCAGCAGCCCTCGGGATACAGATACGCAGTATTTT; CDR3 protein: CASSPRDTDTQYF
V gene: TRBV12-3/TRBV12-4; J gene: TRBJ1-3; D gene: TRBD1; clone size: .; CDR3 DNA: TGTGCCAGCAGTCTAGTGACAGGGAGAGGATCTGGAAACACCATATATTTT; CDR3 protein: CASSLVTGRGSGNTIYF
V gene: TRBV10-3; J gene: TRBJ2-5; D gene: .; clone size: .; CDR3 DNA: TGTGCCATCAGTACAGGGAGACAAGAGACCCAGTACTTC; CDR3 protein: CAISTGRQETQYF
V gene: TRBV5-1; J gene: TRBJ2-7; D gene: .; clone size: few; CDR3 DNA: TGCGCCAGCAGCCCAGGACAGTCCTCCTCCTACGAGCAGTACTTC; CDR3 protein: CASSPGQSSSYEQYF
V gene: TRBV7-2; J gene: TRBJ2-1; D gene: .; clone size: few; CDR3 DNA: TGTGCCAGCAGCTTAGTCAGGGACCATGAGCAGTTCTTC; CDR3 protein: CASSLVRDHEQFF
V gene: TRBV29-1; J gene: TRBJ2-2; D gene: .; clone size: .; CDR3 DNA: TGCAGCGCCCTGGACAATTATGGCTCCGGGGAGCTGTTTTTT; CDR3 protein: CSALDNYGSGELFF
V gene: TRBV20-1; J gene: TRBJ2-7; D gene: .; clone size: few; CDR3 DNA: TGCAGTGTCCCAACAGGGAGTTTTATCGACGAGCAGTACTTC; CDR3 protein: CSVPTGSFIDEQYF
V gene: TRBV5-1; J gene: TRBJ2-5; D gene: .; clone size: few; CDR3 DNA: TGCGCCAGCAGCTTGTTTCCCTCGGGGGAGACCCAGTACTTC; CDR3 protein: CASSLFPSGETQYF
V gene: TRBV10-3; J gene: TRBJ2-5; D gene: .; clone size: few; CDR3 DNA: TGTGCCATCAGTGGCGGACAGCCAGCGCAAGAGACCCAGTACTTC; CDR3 protein: CAISGGQPAQETQYF
V gene: TRBV29-1; J gene: TRBJ2-1; D gene: .; clone size: many; CDR3 DNA: TGCAGCGTTGGGGGGCGCACGGACAATGAGCAGTTCTTC; CDR3 protein: CSVGGRTDNEQFF
V gene: TRBV20-1; J gene: TRBJ2-7; D gene: .; clone size: many; CDR3 DNA: TGCAGTACAGGACCGGCGGGCGAGCAGTACTTC; CDR3 protein: CSTGPAGEQYF
V gene: TRBV7-2; J gene: TRBJ2-1; D gene: TRBD1; clone size: .; CDR3 DNA: TGTGCCAGCAGCCCCGGGACAGGGCCCTACAATGAGCAGTTCTTC; CDR3 protein: CASSPGTGPYNEQFF
V gene: TRBV6-5; J gene: TRBJ1-5; D gene: .; clone size: .; CDR3 DNA: TGTGCCAGCAGTTACTCGACCAGGGATCAGCCCCAGCATTTT; CDR3 protein: CASSYSTRDQPQHF
V gene: TRBV29-1; J gene: TRBJ1-1; D gene: .; clone size: .; CDR3 DNA: TGCAGCGTTATAGACAGGATGGTAGCTTTCTTT; CDR3 protein: CSVIDRMVAFF